Shown below are 13 T cell receptor beta chains from a single sample sequenced in a study of CD8 T cells in ankylosing spondylitis. TCRdb called the 5' RACE reads again in MiXCR, with one record for every CDR3 protein. The sample contains about 36,000 distinct CDR3 sequences, roughly 13% of which appear only once. The sequenced sample consisted of synovial fluid, either unsorted or a sorted T cell fraction (not recorded which). These receptors came from a male donor with ankylosing spondylitis.

This clonotype has just a few counts. The chain couples TRBV10-1 to TRBJ2-3; 8 nucleotides match TRBD2. The CDR3 consists of 17 residues. The germline V gene encodes CDR1 WNHNN and CDR2 SYGVQD (reference sequence). V gave up 6 bases and J gave up 0 bases; unmatched junction bases: 11. The CDR3 region is CASSGDVSSGSTDTQYF. The CDR3 nucleotides read TGCGCCAGCAGCGGAGACGTTTCTAGCGGGAGCACAGATACGCAGTATTTT.

This clonotype was recorded a few times. J is TRBJ2-3 and V is TRBV11-2, with a possible D match to TRBD2 (5 bases). V lost 3 bases and J lost 0, with 16 bases in between. From germline, CDR1 is SGHAT and CDR2 FQNNGV. The CDR3 is 17 residues long. In DNA form, the CDR3 reads TGTGCCAGCAGCTTCGGACTGGGGAACCCTAGCACAGATACGCAGTATTTT. Its translation is CASSFGLGNPSTDTQYF. The full variable domain, rest sourced from reference TRBV11-2 and TRBJ2-3, is EAGVAQSPRYKIIEKRQSVAFWCNPISGHATLYWYQQILGQGPKLLIQFQNNGVVDDSQLPKDRFSAERLKGVDSTLKIQPAKLEDSAVYLCASSFGLGNPSTDTQYFGPGTRLTVL.

This clonotype was observed a few times. Written as DNA, the CDR3 is TGTGCCAGCAGCACGGGGGCAACTAATGAAAAACTGTTTTTT. It yields the protein CASSTGATNEKLFF. The chain carries TRBV9 and TRBJ1-4; TRBD1 might be the D (5 bases). V was clipped by 4 bases and J by 0 bases, with 7 bases between them. This CDR3 region has 14 residues. Germline lookup yields CDR1 SGDLS and CDR2 YYNGEE. Filled out from reference TRBV9 and TRBJ1-4, the complete variable domain reads DSGVTQTPKHLITATGQRVTLRCSPRSGDLSVYWYQQSLDQGLQFLIQYYNGEERAKGNILERFSAQQFPDLHSELNLSSLELGDSALYFCASSTGATNEKLFFGSGTQLSVL.

This clonotype was seen a few times. This sequence joins TRBV10-3 and TRBJ2-7, with D possibly being TRBD1 (6 bases). Germline V gives CDR1 ENHRY, CDR2 SYGVKD. The CDR3 has 18 amino acids. V was shortened by 7 bases and J by 1 base, with 26 bases between the two germline ends. CDR3 in amino acids: CAITLASVTGTPSYEQYF. CDR3 in DNA: TGTGCCATCACTTTAGCCAGTGTTACCGGGACACCGTCCTACGAGCAGTACTTC.

This clonotype showed up many times. V is TRBV28 and J is TRBJ1-3; D may be TRBD1 (5 bases). The CDR3 sequence is 16 residues long. Deletions cut 1 base from V and 0 bases from J, with 10 bases between. Germline V gene sequence: CDR1 MDHEN, CDR2 SYDVKM. In DNA, the CDR3 is TGTGCCAGCAGTTTATCGACAGTGAGCTCTGGAAACACCATATATTTT. Translation gives CASSLSTVSSGNTIYF.

This clonotype has ten or more counts. This chain links TRBV20-1 with TRBJ2-1; TRBD1 might be the D (5 bases). Germline V gives CDR1 DFQATT, CDR2 SNEGSKA (reference sequence). The CDR3 contains 14 residues. Deletions cut 5 bases from V and 4 bases from J, with 15 bases between. The CDR3 DNA reads TGCAGTGCTCCCATTCTGGGGCCATACAATGAGCAGTTCTTC. Residues: CSAPILGPYNEQFF.

This clonotype has a handful of counts. This sequence joins TRBV7-8 and TRBJ1-4, with D possibly being TRBD1 (5 bases). Trimming took 5 bases from V and 3 from J, leaving 13 bases between them. The CDR3 length is 15 residues. The germline gives CDR1 SGHVS, CDR2 FQNEAQ. CDR3 protein: CASSRRQHPNEKLFF. DNA for the CDR3: TGTGCCAGCAGCCGTAGACAGCACCCTAATGAAAAACTGTTTTTT.

This clonotype came up a few times. The chain uses TRBV6-1 and TRBJ1-4; D is ambiguous. Germline lookup yields CDR1 MNHNS and CDR2 SASEGT. Trimming stripped 10 bases from V and 2 bases from J, with 11 bases between. The CDR3 is 13 amino acids. Here the CDR3 DNA reads TGTGCCACTAAGGAGGGCACTAATGAAAAACTGTTTTTT. It codes for CATKEGTNEKLFF.

This clonotype was observed a few times. V gene TRBV6-2 or TRBV6-3 combines with J gene TRBJ2-3; D may match TRBD1 or TRBD2 (5 bases each). V lost 0 bases, J lost 3 bases, and 25 bases lay in between. Germline-derived CDR1 and CDR2 are MNHEY and SVGEGT. The CDR3 loop spans 20 amino acids. CDR3 in DNA: TGTGCCAGCAGTTACTCGTTAAATCGGGGCAGAATGGGTGCAACAGATACGCAGTATTTT. This sequence encodes CASSYSLNRGRMGATDTQYF.

This clonotype was observed many times. The gene calls are TRBV12-3 or TRBV12-4 and TRBJ1-1; tentatively, D is TRBD1 (6 bases). With 6 bases removed from V and 0 bases from J, the gap between germline ends came to 14 bases. This CDR3 region has 15 residues. CDR3 nucleotide sequence: TGTGCCAGCAGGAGGGGGGACACCATGAACACTGAAGCTTTCTTT. Residues: CASRRGDTMNTEAFF.

This clonotype has a handful of counts. The rearrangement joins TRBV6-5 to TRBJ1-2, with TRBD1 matching 12 bases. CDR1 and CDR2 from the germline V gene are MNHEY and SVGAGI. With 3 bases clipped from V and 7 bases from J, the junction kept 9 bases outside the gene matches. The CDR3 spans 16 residues. The CDR3 reads CASSYIRDRGQGGYTF. DNA of the CDR3: TGTGCCAGCAGTTATATCCGGGACAGGGGGCAGGGTGGCTACACCTTC.

This clonotype appeared many times. V gene TRBV7-6 combines with J gene TRBJ2-1; D not certain. This CDR3 comprises 16 residues. Per the germline V gene, CDR1 is SGHVS and CDR2 is FNYEAQ. V was clipped by 2 bases and J by 3 bases, with 14 bases between them. In DNA form, the CDR3 reads TGTGCCAGCAGCTTATATATATCGGCGGTCTACAATGAGCAGTTCTTC. This encodes CASSLYISAVYNEQFF.

The sample holds many counts of this clonotype. This sequence joins TRBV5-4 and TRBJ2-2; 10 bases map to TRBD1. J was trimmed by 3 bases and V by 4 bases; bases with no gene match: 3. CDR1 is SGHNT and CDR2 is YYREEE in the germline V gene (reference sequence). The CDR3 contains 15 residues. The CDR3 spells CASSVGTGDTGELFF. CDR3 DNA: TGTGCCAGCAGCGTGGGGACAGGGGACACCGGGGAGCTGTTTTTT.